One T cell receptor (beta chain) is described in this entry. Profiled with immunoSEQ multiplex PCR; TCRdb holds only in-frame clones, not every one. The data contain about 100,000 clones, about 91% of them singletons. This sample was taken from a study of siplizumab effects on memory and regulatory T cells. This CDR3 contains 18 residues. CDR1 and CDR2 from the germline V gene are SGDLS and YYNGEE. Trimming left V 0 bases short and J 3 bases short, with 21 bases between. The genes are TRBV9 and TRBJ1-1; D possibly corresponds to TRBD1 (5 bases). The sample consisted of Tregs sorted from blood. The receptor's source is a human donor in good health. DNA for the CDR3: TGTGCCAGCAGCGTAGAAGCAGGACGGGGCCGATGGGACACTGAAGCTTTCTTT. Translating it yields CASSVEAGRGRWDTEAFF. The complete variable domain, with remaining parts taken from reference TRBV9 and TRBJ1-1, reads DSGVTQTPKHLITATGQRVTLRCSPRSGDLSVYWYQQSLDQGLQFLIQYYNGEERAKGNILERFSAQQFPDLHSELNLSSLELGDSALYFCASSVEAGRGRWDTEAFFGQGTRLTVV.